This T cell receptor beta chain was documented in a study of T cell repertoires in cytomegalovirus infection. Study in general: HLA-C-restricted CMV epitopes, recently identified, and well-studied HLA-B-restricted ones were used by the study. Matching HLA type, along with CMV infection, was indicated by public TCR beta signatures. The study, taken as a whole, reports: Ex vivo, HLA-C-restricted CMV-specific TCR beta clonotypes prevailed over the rest of the response. There were carriers of CMV plus the relevant HLA, and cumulative public TCR beta family frequency identified them.

The V segment lost 5 bases and the J segment 6 bases; nucleotides outside the gene matches: 7. The germline V gene has CDR1 SGHTA and CDR2 FQGNSA. CDR3 length: 17 residues. One entry per CDR3 protein results from TCRdb running MiXCR on the reads. The sample lists 350,000 to 400,000 distinct CDR3 sequences; about 35% were seen once. As regards this clonotype: Antigen unknown.

The starting material was cultured PBMCs, obtained from culture after CMV antigen stimulation. The gene calls are TRBV7-2 and TRBJ2-2, with 15 bases matching TRBD2. The TCR comes from a human donor in good health (CMV status not recorded). Some clones in this sample may be carry-over from other donors' samples. The CDR3 nucleotides are TGTGCCAGCAGCCGCGGACTAGCGGGAGGGCCATCCGGGGAGCTGTTTTTT. This sequence encodes CASSRGLAGGPSGELFF.